These 23 T cell receptor beta chains originate from one sample sequenced in a study of T cells in tuberculosis (dated by TCRdb to the late 2010s). The time point label for this specimen denotes: new active TB diagnosis, blood taken before or within 7 days of starting treatment. The library relied on the immunoSEQ multiplex PCR assay. This immuneACCESS table, as held by TCRdb, lists in-frame sequences with V and J called but not all clones. Of the missing ones, under half trace to an unresolved V gene in checked studies; the others have no known cause. The sample table records around 35,000 clones; less than 95% of these occur just once. Less than 2.5% of the sample belongs to the ten largest clones. The sequenced sample was PBMCs, obtained at tuberculosis diagnosis. The receptors here all came from an adult with tuberculosis.

This clone was observed a few times. The J gene is TRBJ1-4, the V gene TRBV11-2, with TRBD1 matching 8 bases. The V segment lost 4 bases and the J segment 6 bases; nucleotides outside the gene matches: 10. In germline, CDR1 is SGHAT, CDR2 FQNNGV. The CDR3 sequence is 16 residues long. The DNA for the CDR3 is TGTGCCAGCAGCTGGGAACCGGGACAGGTTTATGAAAAACTGTTTTTT. It encodes CASSWEPGQVYEKLFF.

The genes are TRBV25-1 and TRBJ1-3; 7 bases agree with TRBD1. V lost 5 bases and J lost 9; bases outside the gene matches: 7. The CDR3 loop spans 13 amino acids. Per germline, CDR1 MGHDK and CDR2 SYGVNS. The CDR3 region has the DNA TGTGCCAGCAGTCCCAAAGGGGGCCTCACCATATATTTT. This encodes CASSPKGGLTIYF. The full variable domain, with the rest looked up from reference TRBV25-1 and TRBJ1-3, is EADIYQTPRYLVIGTGKKITLECSQTMGHDKMYWYQQDPGMELHLIHYSYGVNSTEKGDLSSESTVSRIRTEHFPLTLESARPSHTSQYLCASSPKGGLTIYFGEGSWLTVV.

Only a few counts were recorded for this clone. V is TRBV5-6 and J is TRBJ1-5, with TRBD1 matching 11 bases. From germline, CDR1 is SGHDT and CDR2 YYEEEE. This CDR3 comprises 19 residues. V was pared by 4 bases and J by 0 bases, with 12 bases of the junction left unmatched. The CDR3 DNA sequence: TGTGCCAGCAGCCGCTACCTACGGGACAGGGGGTATAGCAATCAGCCCCAGCATTTT. As protein: CASSRYLRDRGYSNQPQHF.

J is TRBJ1-3 and V is TRBV4-2; 9 nucleotides agree with TRBD1. Germline-derived CDR1 and CDR2 are LGHNA and YNFKEQ. V shed 4 bases, J shed 4 bases, and the junction held 5 bases outside the gene matches. There are 15 residues in the CDR3. The CDR3 here is CASSPGQGYGNTIYF. The CDR3 DNA sequence: TGTGCCAGCAGCCCCGGACAGGGGTACGGAAACACCATATATTTT.

The rearrangement joins TRBV28 to TRBJ1-4, with unresolved D. Per germline, CDR1 MDHEN and CDR2 SYDVKM. There are 14 residues in the CDR3. Trimming removed 6 bases at V and 5 bases at J, with 13 bases between. The CDR3 DNA is TGTGCCAGCAGAGAACACAGCCTGAATGAAAAACTGTTTTTT. Protein product: CASREHSLNEKLFF.

The rearrangement links TRBV5-1 to TRBJ2-2, with TRBD2 as a possible D gene (5 bases). CDR1 is SGHRS, CDR2 YFSETQ, per germline. V lost 8 bases and J 4 bases, leaving 6 bases between the germline ends. The CDR3 covers 11 residues. The CDR3 DNA reads TGCGCCAGTCGGGGCACCGGGGAGCTGTTTTTT. It is translated as CASRGTGELFF.

The V call is TRBV27, the J call TRBJ1-4; 10 nucleotides align to TRBD1. The CDR3 consists of 20 residues. The trim removed 6 bases at V and 1 base at J, leaving 17 bases unmatched. Germline CDR1 is MNHEY and CDR2 is SMNVEV (reference sequence). The CDR3, as DNA: TGTGCCAGCAGCCAACTCCCACTTACCCGGGACAGGGGAACTAATGAAAAACTGTTTTTT. It encodes CASSQLPLTRDRGTNEKLFF.

The count of this clone is one. The gene calls are TRBV10-2 and TRBJ2-7, with D perhaps TRBD2 (6 bases). V lost 0 bases, J lost 4 bases, and 13 bases lay in between. CDR3 length: 15 amino acids. Germline CDR1 WSHSY, CDR2 SAAADI. CDR3 loop: CASSESGGLAYEQYV. The CDR3 nucleotides read TGCGCCAGCAGTGAGTCGGGGGGTCTGGCGTACGAGCAGTACGTC.

V is TRBV2 and J is TRBJ1-5; TRBD1 agrees at 8 bases. Germline V lookup: CDR1 SNHLY, CDR2 FYNNEI. The J segment lost 1 base and the V segment lost 4 bases, leaving 9 bases of the junction unmatched. The CDR3 has 17 residues. CDR3 sequence reads: CASSARGQVKSNQPQHF. In DNA, the CDR3 is TGTGCCAGCAGTGCCAGGGGGCAGGTTAAAAGCAATCAGCCCCAGCATTTT.

The V gene is TRBV5-5, the J gene TRBJ1-2; no clear D gene. The CDR3 length is 14 residues. CDR1 and CDR2 from the germline V gene are SGHKS and YYEKEE (reference sequence). Trimming cost V 0 bases and J 1 base, with 7 bases left between them. The CDR3 loop is CASSLGTSNYGYTF. CDR3 bases: TGTGCCAGCAGCTTGGGAACAAGTAACTATGGCTACACCTTC. Looking up the rest from reference TRBV5-5 and TRBJ1-2 gives the full variable domain: DAGVTQSPTHLIKTRGQQVTLRCSPISGHKSVSWYQQVLGQGPQFIFQYYEKEERGRGNFPDRFSARQFPNYSSELNVNALLLGDSALYLCASSLGTSNYGYTFGSGTRLTVV.

V usage is TRBV10-3 and J usage is TRBJ2-3, with 9 bases matching TRBD2. This CDR3 is built from 16 residues. From germline, CDR1 is ENHRY and CDR2 SYGVKD. Trimming at V came to 0 bases and at J to 3 bases, leaving 4 bases not matched to a gene. This CDR3 is CAISESKAGGTDTQYF. Written as DNA, the CDR3 is TGTGCCATCAGTGAGTCGAAAGCGGGGGGAACAGATACGCAGTATTTT.

The genes are TRBV5-8 and TRBJ2-7; weak D call: TRBD1 (6 bases). Germline assignment: CDR1 SGHTS and CDR2 YDEGEE. The V gene lost 1 base and the J gene lost 4 bases, with 6 bases spanning the gap. This CDR3 comprises 12 residues. CDR3 residues: CASSLTGYEQYF. CDR3 bases: TGTGCCAGCAGCTTGACAGGGTACGAGCAGTACTTC. The whole variable domain, remainder taken from reference TRBV5-8 and TRBJ2-7, is EAGVTQSPTHLIKTRGQQATLRCSPISGHTSVYWYQQALGLGLQFLLWYDEGEERNRGNFPPRFSGRQFPNYSSELNVNALELEDSALYLCASSLTGYEQYFGPGTRLTVT.

The chain carries TRBV18 and TRBJ2-5; 11 bases line up with TRBD1. Germline assignment: CDR1 KGHSH and CDR2 LQKENI. J gave up 4 bases and V 0 bases, and 10 bases lay outside the gene matches. This CDR3 has 18 amino acids. This CDR3 is CASSPPRGTGGTGETQYF. CDR3 sequence (DNA): TGTGCCAGCTCACCACCGAGAGGGACAGGGGGGACAGGAGAGACCCAGTACTTC.

This rearrangement joins TRBV10-3 to TRBJ2-5, with 7 bases lining up with TRBD1. Trimming took 4 bases from V and 5 from J; bases not matched to a gene: 4. CDR1 ENHRY and CDR2 SYGVKD come from the germline V gene. This CDR3 has 13 residues. The CDR3 protein is CAISVTGEETQYF. The CDR3, as DNA: TGTGCCATCAGTGTTACAGGGGAGGAGACCCAGTACTTC.

The chain has TRBV19 and TRBJ1-2; the D gene is possibly TRBD1 (6 bases). From germline, CDR1 is LNHDA and CDR2 SQIVND (reference sequence). The CDR3 has 12 residues. V lost 8 bases and J lost 3, with 10 bases in between. This CDR3 is CASYQGYYGYTF. The DNA of the CDR3 is TGTGCCAGTTATCAGGGGTACTATGGCTACACCTTC.

CDR3 nucleotides: TGTGCCAGTAGTAGTCGGGACAGGGATACACCCCTCCACTTT. Protein: CASSSRDRDTPLHF. The gene calls are TRBV19 and TRBJ1-6; 9 bases line up with TRBD1. V was pared by 4 bases and J by 11 bases, with 6 bases of the junction left unmatched. CDR1 LNHDA and CDR2 SQIVND come from the germline V gene (reference sequence). The CDR3 contains 14 residues.

This clone was observed a few times. The chain carries TRBV6-1 and TRBJ1-6; no clear D gene. Germline CDR1 is MNHNS and CDR2 is SASEGT. V dropped 5 bases and J dropped 7 bases, with 12 bases sitting between them. The CDR3 contains 14 residues. The CDR3 protein is CASSFGEENSPLHF. The CDR3 region has the DNA TGTGCCAGCAGTTTTGGAGAGGAGAATTCACCCCTCCACTTT.

The V and J genes are TRBV7-2 and TRBJ2-2, with 9 bases identical to TRBD1. The CDR3 extends over 15 amino acids. Unmatched junction bases numbered 10, after V lost 6 bases and J lost 8 bases. Germline V gives CDR1 SGHTA, CDR2 FQGNSA. CDR3 loop: CASSRDRVGSGELFF. CDR3 in DNA: TGTGCCAGCAGTCGGGACAGGGTGGGGTCTGGGGAGCTGTTTTTT.

This chain links TRBV4-3 with TRBJ2-1, with D perhaps matching TRBD1 (7 bases). Trimming left V 0 bases short and J 1 base short, with 16 bases between. The CDR3 totals 18 residues. Germline V lookup: CDR1 LGHNA, CDR2 YSLEER. The CDR3 sequence: CASSQESPPGGSYNEQFF. The CDR3 DNA reads TGCGCCAGCAGCCAAGAATCCCCTCCAGGGGGGTCCTACAATGAGCAGTTCTTC.

V is TRBV4-1 and J is TRBJ1-3; D unclear. The CDR3 sequence is 15 residues long. V shed 3 bases and J shed 8 bases, with 17 bases lying between them. Germline-derived CDR1 and CDR2 are MGHRA and YSYEKL. CDR3 loop: CASSQKPGTADTIYF. The CDR3 DNA reads as TGCGCCAGCAGCCAGAAACCCGGCACCGCGGACACCATATATTTT.

This chain joins TRBV4-3 and TRBJ2-7; TRBD1 might be the D (6 bases). CDR1 is LGHNA, CDR2 YSLEER, per germline. The CDR3 consists of 15 residues. The V end lost 2 bases, the J end lost 2 bases, and 13 bases lay between the germline ends. CDR3 nucleotide sequence: TGCGCCAGCAGCCAAAGTTCAACAGGGACCTACGAGCAGTACTTC. This sequence encodes CASSQSSTGTYEQYF.

The chain is built from TRBV19 and TRBJ2-2; 10 bases align to TRBD2. There are 16 residues in the CDR3. In germline, CDR1 is LNHDA, CDR2 SQIVND (reference sequence). V was pared by 6 bases and J by 6 bases, with 10 bases of the junction left unmatched. CDR3 bases: TGTGCCAGTAGGCGAGCGGGGGGGCTAAATCCCGGGGAGCTGTTTTTT. Translated, it gives CASRRAGGLNPGELFF. Full variable domain (remainder filled in from reference TRBV19 and TRBJ2-2): DGGITQSPKYLFRKEGQNVTLSCEQNLNHDAMYWYRQDPGQGLRLIYYSQIVNDFQKGDIAEGYSVSREKKESFPLTVTSAQKNPTAFYLCASRRAGGLNPGELFFGEGSRLTVL.

The chain carries TRBV29-1 and TRBJ1-2; 8 nucleotides match TRBD1. After removal of 1 base from V and 2 bases from J, the junction contained 6 bases not matched to a gene. Germline V CDR1 and CDR2: SQVTM, ANQGSEA. The CDR3 is 15 residues long. CDR3 loop: CSVEGRTGYNYGYTF. As DNA, the CDR3 is TGCAGCGTTGAAGGAAGGACAGGGTACAACTATGGCTACACCTTC.